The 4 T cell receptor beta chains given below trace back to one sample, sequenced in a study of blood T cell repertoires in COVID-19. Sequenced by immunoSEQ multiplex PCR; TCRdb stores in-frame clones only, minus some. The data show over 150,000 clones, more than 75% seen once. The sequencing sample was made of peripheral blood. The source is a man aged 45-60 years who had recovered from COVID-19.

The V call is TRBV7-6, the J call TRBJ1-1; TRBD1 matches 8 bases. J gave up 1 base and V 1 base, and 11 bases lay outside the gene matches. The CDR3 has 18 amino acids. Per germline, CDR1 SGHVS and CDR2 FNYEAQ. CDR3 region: CASSLVSPDRVENTEAFF. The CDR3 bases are TGTGCCAGCAGCTTAGTTTCCCCGGACAGGGTCGAGAACACTGAAGCTTTCTTT.

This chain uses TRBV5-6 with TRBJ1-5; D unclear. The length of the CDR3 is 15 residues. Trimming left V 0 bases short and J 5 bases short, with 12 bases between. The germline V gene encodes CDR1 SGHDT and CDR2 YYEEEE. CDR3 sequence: CASSLAHSGYQPQHF. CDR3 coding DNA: TGTGCCAGCAGCTTGGCCCACAGCGGATATCAGCCCCAGCATTTT.

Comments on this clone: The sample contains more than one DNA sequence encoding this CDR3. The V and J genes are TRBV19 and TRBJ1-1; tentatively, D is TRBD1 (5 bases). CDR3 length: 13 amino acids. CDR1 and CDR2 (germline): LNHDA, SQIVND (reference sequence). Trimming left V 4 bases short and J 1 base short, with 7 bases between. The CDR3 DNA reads TGTGCCAGTAGTACTACAGGGAACACTGAAGCTTTCTTT. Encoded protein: CASSTTGNTEAFF.

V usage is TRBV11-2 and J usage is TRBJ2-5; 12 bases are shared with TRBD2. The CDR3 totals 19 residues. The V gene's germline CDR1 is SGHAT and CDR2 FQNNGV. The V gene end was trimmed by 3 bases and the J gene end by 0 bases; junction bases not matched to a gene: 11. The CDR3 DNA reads TGTGCCAGCAGCTTCCAGACTAGCGGGAGAAGTTTGAACCAAGAGACCCAGTACTTC. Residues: CASSFQTSGRSLNQETQYF. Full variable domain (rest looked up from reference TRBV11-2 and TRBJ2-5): EAGVAQSPRYKIIEKRQSVAFWCNPISGHATLYWYQQILGQGPKLLIQFQNNGVVDDSQLPKDRFSAERLKGVDSTLKIQPAKLEDSAVYLCASSFQTSGRSLNQETQYFGPGTRLLVL.